These T cell receptor beta chains were read from a single sample in a study of vaccination effects on CD4 cells after COVID-19. Sequencing was performed with immunoSEQ multiplex PCR; in TCRdb, only in-frame clones are kept and a portion is missing. The sample comprises tens of thousands of clones, under 80% of which are singletons, and about 5% rests with the top ten. Their recognized antigens are unknown. Source: CD4+ T cells from PBMCs cultured with HIV peptides, taken before COVID-19 vaccination. Receptor source: a human donor who had a prior SARS-CoV-2 infection. CDR3s include the opening cysteine and the closing phenylalanine or tryptophan. Each record gives: D gene, clone size, V gene, J gene, CDR3 DNA, CDR3 protein. The D gene is left open where the match is weak. Size is omitted from some rows. Given values are once, few, many or a class for expanded clones.

d_gene: TRBD2
abundance: NA
v_gene: TRBV30
j_gene: TRBJ2-7
CDR3nt: TGTGCCTGGAGTGCCCAAAAATATTACCCGACTAGCGGGAGGCGCCCCCCCTACGAGCAGTACTTC
CDR3aa: CAWSAQKYYPTSGRRPPYEQYF

d_gene: NA
abundance: NA
v_gene: TRBV20-1
j_gene: TRBJ1-2
CDR3nt: TGCAGTGCTAGGGGGTTAGTGGGCTACACCTTC
CDR3aa: CSARGLVGYTF

d_gene: TRBD1
abundance: NA
v_gene: TRBV6-4
j_gene: TRBJ2-1
CDR3nt: TGTGCCAGCAGTCGGGACAGGGCGGACAATGAGCAGTTCTTC
CDR3aa: CASSRDRADNEQFF

d_gene: NA
abundance: NA
v_gene: TRBV7-9
j_gene: TRBJ2-3
CDR3nt: TGTGCCAGCAGCTTAGAACTAGGAGGCGCCACAGATACGCAGTATTTT
CDR3aa: CASSLELGGATDTQYF

d_gene: NA
abundance: NA
v_gene: TRBV19
j_gene: TRBJ2-5
CDR3nt: TGTGCCAGTAGTACCAGGGGAGGGGAAGAGACCCAGTACTTC
CDR3aa: CASSTRGGEETQYF

d_gene: NA
abundance: NA
v_gene: TRBV2
j_gene: TRBJ2-7
CDR3nt: TGTGCCACAGCCGGGGGCGGATACGAGCAGTACTTC
CDR3aa: CATAGGGYEQYF

d_gene: TRBD2
abundance: few
v_gene: TRBV2
j_gene: TRBJ2-1
CDR3nt: TGTGCCAGCAGTAAAGACGAAAGAGGGACTAGACACAATGAGCAGTTCTTC
CDR3aa: CASSKDERGTRHNEQFF

d_gene: TRBD1
abundance: NA
v_gene: TRBV3-1/TRBV3-2
j_gene: TRBJ1-6
CDR3nt: TGTGCCAGCAGGAACTTGGGACAGGGGTTGTCACCCCTCCACTTT
CDR3aa: CASRNLGQGLSPLHF

d_gene: TRBD2
abundance: NA
v_gene: TRBV5-1
j_gene: TRBJ2-7
CDR3nt: TGCGCCAGCAGCCCCGATAGCGGGGGTAGCTCCTACGAGCAGTACTTC
CDR3aa: CASSPDSGGSSYEQYF

d_gene: TRBD2
abundance: NA
v_gene: TRBV5-4
j_gene: TRBJ2-3
CDR3nt: TGTGCCAGCAGTTTCAAGGCCGGGACTAGCGGGGTGGATACGCAGTATTTT
CDR3aa: CASSFKAGTSGVDTQYF

d_gene: TRBD1
abundance: NA
v_gene: TRBV5-4
j_gene: TRBJ2-5
CDR3nt: TGTGCCAGCGGAGATCGGACAGGGGCCGGAGAGACCCAGTACTTC
CDR3aa: CASGDRTGAGETQYF

d_gene: NA
abundance: NA
v_gene: TRBV7-2
j_gene: TRBJ2-1
CDR3nt: TGTGCCAGCAGCTTAGCGGGGAACTCCTACAATGAGCAGTTCTTC
CDR3aa: CASSLAGNSYNEQFF

d_gene: NA
abundance: once
v_gene: TRBV2
j_gene: TRBJ2-3
CDR3nt: TGTGCCAGCAGTGTGGGTGTCCGCGATACGCAGTATTTT
CDR3aa: CASSVGVRDTQYF

d_gene: NA
abundance: NA
v_gene: TRBV12-3/TRBV12-4
j_gene: TRBJ1-5
CDR3nt: TGTGCCAGCAGAGGGGATAGCAATCAGCCCCAGCATTTT
CDR3aa: CASRGDSNQPQHF

d_gene: TRBD2
abundance: NA
v_gene: TRBV3-1/TRBV3-2
j_gene: TRBJ2-2
CDR3nt: TGTGCCAGCAGCCAAGATGGGCTAGCGGGACGGCCACGGACCGGGGAGCTGTTTTTT
CDR3aa: CASSQDGLAGRPRTGELFF

d_gene: NA
abundance: few
v_gene: TRBV4-2
j_gene: TRBJ1-1
CDR3nt: TGTGCCAGCAGCCAGGCAGGGAGGACTGAAGCTTTCTTT
CDR3aa: CASSQAGRTEAFF

d_gene: NA
abundance: NA
v_gene: TRBV11-3
j_gene: TRBJ2-7
CDR3nt: TGTGCCAGCAGCTTAGGACAGGAGTACGAGCAGTACTTC
CDR3aa: CASSLGQEYEQYF

d_gene: TRBD1
abundance: NA
v_gene: TRBV6-1
j_gene: TRBJ1-6
CDR3nt: TGTGCCAGCAGTGAAGCGGGACAGAATAATTCACCCCTCCACTTT
CDR3aa: CASSEAGQNNSPLHF

d_gene: TRBD2
abundance: few
v_gene: TRBV6-2/TRBV6-3
j_gene: TRBJ2-1
CDR3nt: TGTGCCAGCAGTTGGTTCCTAGCGGGAGCATCCTACAATGAGCAGTTCTTC
CDR3aa: CASSWFLAGASYNEQFF

d_gene: TRBD2
abundance: NA
v_gene: TRBV11-1
j_gene: TRBJ2-3
CDR3nt: TGTGCCAGCAGCTTAGGGGGAGGGGAGGCAGATACGCAGTATTTT
CDR3aa: CASSLGGGEADTQYF

d_gene: NA
abundance: NA
v_gene: TRBV27
j_gene: TRBJ1-6
CDR3nt: TGTGCCAGCAGTTTATTTTCCGGGGTCTCTTCACCCCTCCACTTT
CDR3aa: CASSLFSGVSSPLHF

d_gene: NA
abundance: NA
v_gene: TRBV3-1/TRBV3-2
j_gene: TRBJ1-5
CDR3nt: TGTGCCAGCAGCCAAGTATGGGGGGCCAATCAGCCCCAGCATTTT
CDR3aa: CASSQVWGANQPQHF

d_gene: NA
abundance: NA
v_gene: TRBV7-2
j_gene: TRBJ2-7
CDR3nt: TGTGCCAGCAGCTTAGTGGGTCAGCTCTCCTACGAGCAGTACTTC
CDR3aa: CASSLVGQLSYEQYF

d_gene: TRBD2
abundance: once
v_gene: TRBV7-9
j_gene: TRBJ2-3
CDR3nt: TGTGCCAGCAGCTTCGCGACTAGCGGGAGCACAGATACGCAGTATTTT
CDR3aa: CASSFATSGSTDTQYF

d_gene: NA
abundance: once
v_gene: TRBV25-1
j_gene: TRBJ1-3
CDR3nt: TGTGCCAGCAGTGAATATGGAAATTACGACTCTGGAAACACCATATATTTT
CDR3aa: CASSEYGNYDSGNTIYF

d_gene: NA
abundance: NA
v_gene: TRBV11-2
j_gene: TRBJ1-4
CDR3nt: TGTGCCAGCAGCATGTACAGGCGGGGCTGGAGAGAAAAACTGTTTTTT
CDR3aa: CASSMYRRGWREKLFF

d_gene: NA
abundance: NA
v_gene: TRBV15
j_gene: TRBJ2-7
CDR3nt: TGTGCCACCAGCAGAGTGGGTAGGAACTCCTACGAGCAGTACTTC
CDR3aa: CATSRVGRNSYEQYF

d_gene: NA
abundance: few
v_gene: TRBV30
j_gene: TRBJ2-4
CDR3nt: TGTGCCATCGAAACTCAGAACGGGGACATTCAGTACTTC
CDR3aa: CAIETQNGDIQYF